This T cell receptor (beta chain) was sequenced for a study of OX40 agonist ivuxolimab in advanced cancers. Study context: Ivuxolimab, an agonistic anti-OX40 (CD134) antibody, was given to patients. Patients received intravenous ivuxolimab every 2 weeks at 0.01 to 10 mg/kg.

This table comes from immunoSEQ multiplex PCR, and its TCRdb copy is limited to in-frame clones, with some not included. Among 50,000 to 60,000 clones listed, roughly 90% were seen once. The CDR3 totals 16 residues. The trim removed 0 bases at V and 6 bases at J, leaving 6 bases unmatched. CDR1 is SGHRS, CDR2 YFSETQ, per germline. The study's findings and limits: CD4+ and CD8+ T cells in blood underwent clonal expansion by week 6 at 0.1 to 3.0 mg/kg. In a subset of nonresponders, normalized T-cell clonal expansion was also low.

With respect to this clone: The antigen is unknown.

Sequenced here: CD4+ or CD8+ T cells sorted from blood, sampled in a trial of the OX40 agonist ivuxolimab. This clonotype was sampled from an adult with an advanced solid tumor such as melanoma, head and neck, liver or kidney cancer. The rearrangement uses TRBV5-1 and TRBJ2-2, with TRBD2 matching over 9 bases. CDR3 DNA sequence: TGCGCCAGCAGCTTGGGCTCGCGCGGGGGGGCCGGGGAGCTGTTTTTT. The encoded protein is CASSLGSRGGAGELFF.